The next 20 T cell receptor beta chains were all read from a single sample in a study of blood T cell repertoires in COVID-19. This table comes from immunoSEQ multiplex PCR, and its TCRdb copy is limited to in-frame clones, with some not included. The table includes approximately 92,000 clones, approximately 80% detected once. The sequencing input was peripheral blood. All receptors derive from a man in his forties or fifties with acute or convalescent COVID-19.

This clone has just one count. The CDR3 protein is CASSSYGGLQQETQYF. For the CDR3, the DNA is TGTGCCAGCAGCTCTTATGGGGGACTACAACAAGAGACCCAGTACTTC. This chain connects TRBV11-1 to TRBJ2-5; 7 positions agree with TRBD2. CDR3 length equals 16 residues. Germline V CDR1 and CDR2: SGHAT, FQDESV (reference sequence). With V trimmed by 4 bases and J by 2 bases, 10 bases remained unmatched.

This CDR3 is CASSALASSSSTDTQYF. CDR3 nucleotide sequence: TGTGCCAGCAGCGCCCTGGCCTCATCCTCTAGCACAGATACGCAGTATTTT. This sequence joins TRBV7-8 and TRBJ2-3; D is uncertain. V was clipped by 5 bases and J by 0 bases, with 18 bases between them. The CDR3 spans 17 residues. Germline V gives CDR1 SGHVS, CDR2 FQNEAQ. The full variable domain, rest sourced from reference TRBV7-8 and TRBJ2-3, is GAGVSQSPRYKVAKRGQDVALRCDPISGHVSLFWYQQALGQGPEFLTYFQNEAQLDKSGLPSDRFFAERPEGSVSTLKIQRTQQEDSAVYLCASSALASSSSTDTQYFGPGTRLTVL.

V is TRBV7-9 and J is TRBJ1-2; the match to TRBD1 covers 7 bases. The CDR3 extends over 14 amino acids. CDR1 is SEHNR, CDR2 FQNEAQ, per germline (reference sequence). V shed 1 base, J shed 5 bases, and the junction held 4 bases outside the gene matches. CDR3 nucleotide sequence: TGTGCCAGCAGCTTAGATGCAGGGGGGTATGGCTACACCTTC. This sequence encodes CASSLDAGGYGYTF.

V and J are TRBV3-1 (or the pseudogene TRBV3-2) and TRBJ2-1, with 11 positions matching TRBD2. Per germline, CDR1 LGHDT and CDR2 YNNKEL (reference sequence). The CDR3 is made up of 15 amino acids. J was trimmed by 2 bases and V by 5 bases; bases with no gene match: 2. Written as DNA, the CDR3 is TGTGCCAGCAGCTCTAGCGGGGGGACCTACAATGAGCAGTTCTTC. Amino acid sequence: CASSSSGGTYNEQFF.

The CDR3, as DNA: TGTGCCAGCAGCTCTCCGGGGGCGGGAGAGTCCTACAATGAGCAGTTCTTC. Its protein product is CASSSPGAGESYNEQFF. The gene calls are TRBV5-4 and TRBJ2-1; possible D gene TRBD2, 7 bases. V lost 3 bases and J lost 1, with 17 bases in between. CDR3 length equals 17 residues. Germline lookup yields CDR1 SGHNT and CDR2 YYREEE (reference sequence). Supplemented by reference TRBV5-4 and TRBJ2-1, the full variable domain reads ETGVTQSPTHLIKTRGQQVTLRCSSQSGHNTVSWYQQALGQGPQFIFQYYREEENGRGNFPPRFSGLQFPNYSSELNVNALELDDSALYLCASSSPGAGESYNEQFFGPGTRLTVL.

This chain links TRBV24-1 with TRBJ2-1, with unresolved D. The germline V gene encodes CDR1 KGHDR and CDR2 SFDVKD. With 5 bases removed from V and 5 bases from J, the gap between germline ends came to 3 bases. This CDR3 contains 11 residues. CDR3 in amino acids: CATSGHNEQFF. The CDR3 bases are TGTGCCACCAGTGGGCACAATGAGCAGTTCTTC.

This clone was counted at least ten times. The V call is TRBV5-6, the J call TRBJ2-2; 9 bases line up with TRBD2. The germline V gene has CDR1 SGHDT and CDR2 YYEEEE. The V gene end was trimmed by 4 bases and the J gene end by 5 bases; junction bases not matched to a gene: 9. The CDR3 length is 16 residues. The CDR3 sequence is CASSPESSGRTGELFF. CDR3 coding DNA: TGTGCCAGCAGCCCGGAGAGTAGCGGGAGAACCGGGGAGCTGTTTTTT.

The chain joins TRBV11-2 to TRBJ2-7; 9 bases map to TRBD2. V dropped 5 bases and J dropped 4; count of bases not matched to a gene: 6. Germline V gives CDR1 SGHAT, CDR2 FQNNGV. The CDR3 sequence is 14 residues long. Here the CDR3 reads CASSPRRGGYEQYF. CDR3 nucleotide sequence: TGTGCCAGCAGCCCCCGGCGGGGGGGATACGAGCAGTACTTC.

The rearrangement joins TRBV24-1 to TRBJ1-2; no reliable D call. V was trimmed by 2 bases and J by 2 bases, leaving 8 bases between them. This CDR3 region has 14 residues. Germline CDR1 is KGHDR and CDR2 is SFDVKD. The CDR3 here is CATSDSYGNYGYTF. CDR3 nucleotides: TGTGCCACCAGTGATTCTTACGGGAACTATGGCTACACCTTC.

V usage is TRBV5-5 and J usage is TRBJ2-7, with a tentative D call TRBD1 (6 bases). The CDR3 has 15 residues. Germline CDR1 reads SGHKS; CDR2 reads YYEKEE (reference sequence). Trimming pared 3 bases from V and 3 bases from J, leaving 16 bases between. The CDR3 spells CASSSQGLPGYEQYF. CDR3 DNA: TGTGCCAGCAGCTCTCAGGGGCTTCCGGGCTACGAGCAGTACTTC.

This clone came up a few times. J is TRBJ1-2 and V is TRBV6-5, with D maybe TRBD1 (6 bases). From germline, CDR1 is MNHEY and CDR2 SVGAGI. The CDR3 extends over 15 amino acids. The V gene lost 3 bases and the J gene lost 5 bases, with 16 bases spanning the gap. The CDR3 spells CASSYGVRQGYGYTF. The CDR3 nucleotides read TGTGCCAGCAGTTATGGGGTGCGGCAGGGGTATGGCTACACCTTC.

The chain employs TRBV6-6 and TRBJ1-1, with 7 bases that match TRBD1. Germline CDR1 reads MNHNY; CDR2 reads SVGAGI (reference sequence). The J segment lost 3 bases and the V segment lost 2 bases, leaving 3 bases of the junction unmatched. This CDR3 spans 14 amino acids. CDR3 sequence: CASSYGQVDTEAFF. CDR3 nucleotides: TGTGCCAGCAGTTACGGACAGGTTGACACTGAAGCTTTCTTT.

This chain uses TRBV7-6 with TRBJ1-1; 8 bases match TRBD1. This CDR3 comprises 16 residues. With V trimmed by 5 bases and J by 0 bases, 8 bases remained unmatched. Germline values: CDR1 SGHVS, CDR2 FNYEAQ. CDR3 amino acids: CASSRAGGWVNTEAFF. CDR3 coding DNA: TGTGCCAGCAGCCGAGCAGGGGGCTGGGTGAACACTGAAGCTTTCTTT.

The chain couples TRBV10-3 to TRBJ2-1; TRBD2 agrees at 10 bases. The trim removed 2 bases at V and 6 bases at J, leaving 1 base unmatched. CDR1 and CDR2 (germline): ENHRY, SYGVKD. The CDR3 has 14 residues. CDR3 bases: TGTGCCATCAGTGAGGAGCGGGAGGGCAATGAGCAGTTCTTC. Amino acids: CAISEEREGNEQFF.

The chain is built from TRBV19 and TRBJ1-5; tentative D call: TRBD1 (6 bases). V was cut by 0 bases and J by 2 bases, with 11 bases left in between. CDR1 and CDR2 from the germline V gene are LNHDA and SQIVND (reference sequence). The CDR3 sequence is 16 residues long. CDR3 region: CASSIDGAGGNQPQHF. CDR3 nucleotide sequence: TGTGCCAGTAGTATAGATGGGGCAGGGGGCAATCAGCCCCAGCATTTT.

This chain links TRBV9 with TRBJ1-4; 9 nucleotides agree with TRBD1. J was trimmed by 8 bases and V by 4 bases; bases with no gene match: 6. Per the germline V gene, CDR1 is SGDLS and CDR2 is YYNGEE. This CDR3 has 14 amino acids. This CDR3 reads CASSSAGTGEKLFF. Here the CDR3 DNA reads TGTGCCAGCAGCTCGGCCGGGACAGGGGAAAAACTGTTTTTT.

J is TRBJ1-2 and V is TRBV5-1, with TRBD1 matching 7 bases. CDR1 is SGHRS and CDR2 is YFSETQ in the germline V gene. J gave up 7 bases and V 0 bases, and 12 bases lay outside the gene matches. The CDR3 is 16 amino acids. The CDR3 DNA sequence: TGCGCCAGCAGCTTGGACGCCGGCCGACAGGGTGGTGGCTACACCTTC. Its translation is CASSLDAGRQGGGYTF.

The J gene is TRBJ1-1, the V gene TRBV14, with D maybe TRBD1 (5 bases). The CDR3 has 14 residues. The V end was cut by 1 base, the J end by 4 bases, with 10 bases between. Germline CDR1 and CDR2: SGHDN and FVKESK. Written as DNA, the CDR3 is TGTGCCAGCAGCCAAGTTGGGGGGGGCACTGAAGCTTTCTTT. This codes for CASSQVGGGTEAFF.

The rearrangement uses TRBV30 and TRBJ1-1, with D maybe TRBD1 (6 bases). This CDR3 has 16 amino acids. The V gene's germline CDR1 is GTSNPN and CDR2 SVGIG (reference sequence). V lost 0 bases and J 5 bases, leaving 19 bases between the germline ends. CDR3 in amino acids: CAWSVRRGGQRTEAFF. For the CDR3, the DNA is TGTGCCTGGAGTGTACGGAGGGGGGGCCAGAGAACTGAAGCTTTCTTT.

V is TRBV14 and J is TRBJ2-7, with 7 bases that match TRBD2. The CDR3 covers 15 residues. V lost 4 bases, J lost 1 base, and 7 bases stayed unmatched. Germline CDR1 and CDR2: SGHDN and FVKESK. The CDR3 region is CASSPPGGYSYEQYF. CDR3 DNA: TGTGCCAGCAGCCCCCCGGGAGGCTATTCCTACGAGCAGTACTTC.